This TCR beta chain came from a study of cytomegalovirus exposure and HLA in healthy donors. Study-level background: The 130 or so validation repertoires used the same platform as the roughly 700 first-cohort repertoires (as reported by a later analysis). Whole-study findings and limits: According to the study, roughly 180 TCR beta chains were cytomegalovirus-associated.

The V gene lost 7 bases and the J gene lost 5 bases, with 15 bases spanning the gap. Germline V lookup: CDR1 SGHNT, CDR2 YENEEA. The CDR3 has 13 residues. As for this clone: Its matching antigen is unknown.

Sequencing used immunoSEQ multiplex PCR; TCRdb keeps in-frame clones, though not all of them. This table has approximately 160,000 clones, roughly 90% appearing once. Sequences were obtained from PBMCs. The origin of this receptor is a woman in her late teens or twenties in good health and CMV-seropositive. V and J are TRBV11-3 and TRBJ2-7; D is possibly TRBD1 (6 bases). The CDR3 region has the DNA TGTGCCAGCACGAACAGGGTGGAAAACGAGCAGTACTTC. This translates into CASTNRVENEQYF.